Below are 18 T cell receptor beta chains sequenced from a single sample in a study of regulatory T cells in long-lasting Graves disease. The TCR beta library used iRepertoire HTBI primers with Arm-PCR amplification of CDR3. TCRdb passed the multiplex PCR reads through MiXCR, listing each CDR3 protein once. The sample yields 550,000 or so distinct CDR3 sequences, 12% seen once. Time point defined: newly diagnosed GD, antithyroid drugs for less than 3 months. The TCR library was made from RNA that had been extracted from PBMCs in TRIzol. The same sample was also used in a study of T cells in Graves' hyperthyroidism and ophthalmopathy.

The sample consisted of peripheral blood mononuclear cells (PBMCs), taken at new diagnosis, from a patient treated with antithyroid drugs. These receptors were obtained from a woman in her 30s with Graves disease.

This clonotype was seen ten or more times. The chain employs TRBV27 and TRBJ2-2; the D is unclear. This CDR3 has 14 residues. V lost 2 bases and J lost 8, with 12 bases in between. Per the germline V gene, CDR1 is MNHEY and CDR2 is SMNVEV (reference sequence). The CDR3: CASSLGVVHGELFF. The CDR3 bases are TGTGCCAGCAGTTTAGGGGTTGTCCATGGGGAGCTGTTTTTT.

This clonotype appeared a few times. V and J are TRBV9 and TRBJ1-2; TRBD1 aligns across 7 bases. Losses at the gene ends were 4 bases for V and 5 bases for J; bases not matched to a gene: 20. The CDR3 consists of 18 residues. From germline, CDR1 is SGDLS and CDR2 YYNGEE. CDR3 residues: CASSRVFRGRSLNYGYTF. CDR3 bases: TGTGCCAGCAGCAGGGTTTTTAGGGGGCGGTCTCTTAATTATGGCTACACCTTC.

This clonotype was detected ten times or more. The chain is built from TRBV9 and TRBJ2-5; 8 positions match TRBD2. Germline V gene lookup returns CDR1 SGDLS and CDR2 YYNGEE. The CDR3 contains 14 residues. With V trimmed by 4 bases and J by 7 bases, 9 bases remained unmatched. CDR3 region: CASSHGGGEVTQYF. CDR3 nucleotide sequence: TGTGCCAGCAGCCACGGGGGGGGCGAGGTGACCCAGTACTTC.

This clonotype has more than one count but fewer than ten. This rearrangement joins TRBV20-1 to TRBJ2-3; D not certain. The germline CDR1 and CDR2 sequences are DFQATT and SNEGSKA (reference sequence). The length of the CDR3 is 16 residues. Between the trimmed V and J ends, which lost 0 bases and 2 bases, there was a span of 15 bases. CDR3 bases: TGCAGTGCTAGAGATCGGAAAGGGCACTACACAGATACGCAGTATTTT. Amino acids: CSARDRKGHYTDTQYF.

This clonotype was observed many times. The rearrangement uses TRBV11-2 and TRBJ2-5; D is perhaps TRBD1 or TRBD2 (5 bases each). The CDR3 extends over 15 amino acids. V shed 5 bases and J shed 2 bases, with 15 bases lying between them. Germline V gives CDR1 SGHAT, CDR2 FQNNGV. The CDR3 DNA is TGTGCCAGCAGCCCTAGGGGTAGGACTCAAGAGACCCAGTACTTC. Protein: CASSPRGRTQETQYF.

In its sample, this clonotype was seen once. The CDR3 ends on some other residue instead of the conserved phenylalanine or tryptophan, so this is likely a read error. The rearrangement joins TRBV18 to TRBJ2-1; the D gene could be TRBD1 or TRBD2 (5 bases each). This CDR3 spans 14 amino acids. The V end was cut by 1 base, the J end by 10 bases, with 14 bases between. Germline values: CDR1 KGHSH, CDR2 LQKENI. CDR3 nucleotides: TGTGCCAGCTCACCACTAGGGACCTCGAGGGAGCAGTTCTCC. It codes for CASSPLGTSREQFS.

This clonotype occurred a few times. The V and J genes are TRBV9 and TRBJ1-3; D might be TRBD1 (5 bases). The germline gives CDR1 SGDLS, CDR2 YYNGEE. V was trimmed by 0 bases and J by 0 bases, leaving 13 bases between them. The CDR3 totals 17 residues. CDR3 bases: TGTGCCAGCAGCGTAGGGGGCAGGGCCCTCTCTGGAAACACCATATATTTT. Translated: CASSVGGRALSGNTIYF.

The chain joins TRBV20-1 to TRBJ2-2, with 13 bases fitting TRBD2. The CDR3 consists of 18 residues. The germline gives CDR1 DFQATT, CDR2 SNEGSKA (reference sequence). With 0 bases clipped from V and 5 bases from J, the junction kept 9 bases outside the gene matches. In nucleotides, the CDR3 is TGCAGTGCTAGAGATGATTTACTAGCGGGAGGGTTAACCGGGGAGCTGTTTTTT. Residues: CSARDDLLAGGLTGELFF.

This rearrangement joins TRBV7-9 to TRBJ2-5, with D perhaps matching TRBD2 (7 bases). The CDR3 consists of 13 residues. The germline CDR1 and CDR2 sequences are SEHNR and FQNEAQ (reference sequence). V dropped 8 bases and J dropped 5 bases, with 15 bases sitting between them. The CDR3 protein is CASERGGFETQYF. The CDR3 coding sequence is TGTGCCAGCGAACGCGGGGGCTTCGAGACCCAGTACTTC.

This clonotype was detected a few times. V and J are TRBV25-1 and TRBJ1-6; 7 bases are shared with TRBD1. The CDR3 has 15 amino acids. Trimming took 6 bases from V and 5 from J; bases not matched to a gene: 7. CDR1 is MGHDK and CDR2 is SYGVNS in the germline V gene. This CDR3 reads CASSAGTANNSPLHF. The DNA of the CDR3 is TGTGCCAGCAGCGCAGGGACAGCGAATAATTCACCCCTCCACTTT.

This clonotype was found many times. V usage is TRBV9 and J usage is TRBJ1-1; tentatively, D is TRBD1 (6 bases). The CDR3 is 15 amino acids. Germline-derived CDR1 and CDR2 are SGDLS and YYNGEE. V shed 0 bases and J shed 1 base, with 10 bases lying between them. This CDR3 is CASSVGGRTNTEAFF. The CDR3 DNA reads TGTGCCAGCAGCGTAGGGGGGCGGACGAACACTGAAGCTTTCTTT.

The chain carries TRBV24-1 and TRBJ2-1; TRBD2 matches at 14 bases. In germline, CDR1 is KGHDR, CDR2 SFDVKD. The V gene end was trimmed by 3 bases and the J gene end by 6 bases; junction bases not matched to a gene: 3. The CDR3 sequence is 16 residues long. This CDR3 is CATSDGLAGGANEQFF. For the CDR3, the DNA is TGTGCCACCAGTGATGGACTAGCGGGAGGCGCCAATGAGCAGTTCTTC.

At least ten counts were recorded for this clonotype. This sequence joins TRBV12-3 or TRBV12-4 and TRBJ1-4; 7 bases align to TRBD1. V was clipped by 5 bases and J by 7 bases; unmatched bases: 4. The CDR3 is 13 amino acids. CDR3 nucleotide sequence: TGTGCCAGCAGTCCGGGACAGCTTGAAAAACTGTTTTTT. Amino acids: CASSPGQLEKLFF.

This clonotype turned up a few times. The chain recombines TRBV19 with TRBJ1-4, with D hard to call. Germline values: CDR1 LNHDA, CDR2 SQIVND (reference sequence). The CDR3 runs 16 residues. Trimming took 4 bases from V and 0 from J, leaving 12 bases between them. The CDR3: CASSTRHYATNEKLFF. For the CDR3, the DNA is TGTGCCAGTAGTACCCGACATTACGCAACTAATGAAAAACTGTTTTTT.

This clonotype was detected ten times or more. The V call is TRBV20-1, the J call TRBJ2-5; D not certain. V lost 5 bases to trimming and J lost 3 bases, with 10 bases between them. From germline, CDR1 is DFQATT and CDR2 SNEGSKA (reference sequence). The CDR3 is 12 amino acids. This CDR3 is CSASRTKETQYF. Here the CDR3 DNA reads TGCAGTGCTTCCCGTACGAAAGAGACCCAGTACTTC.

The chain links TRBV5-1 to TRBJ2-5, with D possibly matching TRBD2 (6 bases). The CDR3 sequence is 15 residues long. Germline loops: CDR1 SGHRS, CDR2 YFSETQ. The germline V and J ends were trimmed by 3 bases and 1 base, with 13 bases remaining between them. CDR3 bases: TGCGCCAGCAGCTCGGACGGGGGACGCCAAGAGACCCAGTACTTC. It encodes CASSSDGGRQETQYF.

This clonotype came up a few times. J is TRBJ2-3 and V is TRBV12-3 or TRBV12-4; weak D call: TRBD1 (5 bases). The germline V and J ends were trimmed by 6 bases and 6 bases, with 13 bases remaining between them. This CDR3 is 13 amino acids long. For the CDR3, the DNA is TGTGCCAGCAGATCAGGACACGACGATACGCAGTATTTT. This encodes CASRSGHDDTQYF.

This clonotype was recorded at least ten times. This chain links TRBV7-2 with TRBJ1-5; TRBD1 is a possible D gene (6 bases). The CDR3 length is 15 residues. V was pared by 5 bases and J by 3 bases, with 14 bases between. The germline V gene encodes CDR1 SGHTA and CDR2 FQGNSA. The CDR3 DNA reads TGTGCCAGCAGCACCGGGGGGGGCTACAATCAGCCCCAGCATTTT. Its translation is CASSTGGGYNQPQHF. Using reference TRBV7-2 and TRBJ1-5 for the parts outside the CDR3, the full variable domain is GAGVSQSPSNKVTEKGKDVELRCDPISGHTALYWYRQSLGQGLEFLIYFQGNSAPDKSGLPSDRFSAERTGGSVSTLTIQRTQQEDSAVYLCASSTGGGYNQPQHFGDGTRLSIL.